A single count supports the clone carrying this TCR beta chain. Each CDR3 protein is one row after TCRdb ran MiXCR on the RT-PCR reads. This sample carries some 540,000 distinct CDR3 sequences, less than 25% of them seen once, and the ten largest clones take about 3%. This sample is drawn from a study of response to subunit inactivated influenza vaccine. The junction had 6 bases not matched to a gene; V was cut back by 6 bases and J by 2 bases. From germline, CDR1 is MNHEY and CDR2 SVGEGT. This CDR3 spans 15 amino acids. These data were likewise used in another study, on T cells expressing NK-cell markers. That report notes: 5'RACE template switching built TCR beta cDNA with unique molecular identifiers. An anti-gamma-delta TCR antibody confined sorting to alpha-beta TCR T cells across several of the experiments. Whether expanded NKG2C+ T cell clones were HCMV specific stayed uncertain.

This rearrangement joins TRBV6-2 or TRBV6-3 to TRBJ2-2; 7 bases match TRBD1. This sample comprised CD4+ T cells sorted from PBMCs, obtained 11 to 12 days after vaccination. The receptor comes from a man aged 50 to 59 who received an inactivated influenza vaccine. CDR3 amino acids: CASRSGGINTGELFF. CDR3 bases: TGTGCCAGCAGGTCAGGGGGAATAAACACCGGGGAGCTGTTTTTT.